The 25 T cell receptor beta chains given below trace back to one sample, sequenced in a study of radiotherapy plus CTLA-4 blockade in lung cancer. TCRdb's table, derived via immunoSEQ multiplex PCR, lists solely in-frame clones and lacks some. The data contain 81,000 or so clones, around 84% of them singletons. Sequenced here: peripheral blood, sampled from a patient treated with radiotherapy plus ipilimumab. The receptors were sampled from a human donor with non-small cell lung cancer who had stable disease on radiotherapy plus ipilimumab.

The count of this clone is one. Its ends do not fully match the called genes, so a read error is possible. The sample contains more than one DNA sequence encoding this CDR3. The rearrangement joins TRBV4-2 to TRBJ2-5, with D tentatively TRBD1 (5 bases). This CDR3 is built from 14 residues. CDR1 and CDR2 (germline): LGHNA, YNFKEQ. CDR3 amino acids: CASSQDWAGETQYF. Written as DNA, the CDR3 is TGTGCCAGCAGTCAAGACTGGGCAGGGGAGACCCAGTACTTC.

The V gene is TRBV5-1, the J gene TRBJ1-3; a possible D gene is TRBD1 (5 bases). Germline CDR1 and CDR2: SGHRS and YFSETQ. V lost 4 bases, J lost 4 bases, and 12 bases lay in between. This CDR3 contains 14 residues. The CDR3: CASSVTGQGNTIYF. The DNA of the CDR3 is TGCGCCAGCAGCGTGACCGGACAAGGAAACACCATATATTTT.

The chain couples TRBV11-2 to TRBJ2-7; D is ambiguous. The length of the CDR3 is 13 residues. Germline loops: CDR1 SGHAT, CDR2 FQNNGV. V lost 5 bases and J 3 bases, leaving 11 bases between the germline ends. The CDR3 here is CASSPAPGYEQYF. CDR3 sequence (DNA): TGTGCCAGCAGCCCCGCTCCCGGCTACGAGCAGTACTTC. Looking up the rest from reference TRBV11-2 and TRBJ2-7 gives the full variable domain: EAGVAQSPRYKIIEKRQSVAFWCNPISGHATLYWYQQILGQGPKLLIQFQNNGVVDDSQLPKDRFSAERLKGVDSTLKIQPAKLEDSAVYLCASSPAPGYEQYFGPGTRLTVT.

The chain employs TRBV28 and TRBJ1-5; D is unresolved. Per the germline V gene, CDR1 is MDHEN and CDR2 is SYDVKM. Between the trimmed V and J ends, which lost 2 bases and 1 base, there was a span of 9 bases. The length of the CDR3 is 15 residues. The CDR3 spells CASSLAGVSNQPQHF. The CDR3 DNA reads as TGTGCCAGCAGTTTAGCTGGAGTCAGCAATCAGCCCCAGCATTTT.

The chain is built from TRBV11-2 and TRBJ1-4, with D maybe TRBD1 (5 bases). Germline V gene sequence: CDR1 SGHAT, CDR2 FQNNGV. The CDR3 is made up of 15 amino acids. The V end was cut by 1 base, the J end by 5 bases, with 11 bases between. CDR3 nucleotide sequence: TGTGCCAGCAGCTTAGTAGGGCAGGGAAATGAAAAACTGTTTTTT. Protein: CASSLVGQGNEKLFF. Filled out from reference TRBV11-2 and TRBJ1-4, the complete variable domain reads EAGVAQSPRYKIIEKRQSVAFWCNPISGHATLYWYQQILGQGPKLLIQFQNNGVVDDSQLPKDRFSAERLKGVDSTLKIQPAKLEDSAVYLCASSLVGQGNEKLFFGSGTQLSVL.

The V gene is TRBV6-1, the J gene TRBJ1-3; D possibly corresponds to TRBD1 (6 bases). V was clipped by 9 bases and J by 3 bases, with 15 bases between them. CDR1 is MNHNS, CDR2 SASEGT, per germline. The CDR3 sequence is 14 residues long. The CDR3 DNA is TGTGCCAGTAGGGAGGGGGGGAGTGGAAACACCATATATTTT. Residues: CASREGGSGNTIYF.

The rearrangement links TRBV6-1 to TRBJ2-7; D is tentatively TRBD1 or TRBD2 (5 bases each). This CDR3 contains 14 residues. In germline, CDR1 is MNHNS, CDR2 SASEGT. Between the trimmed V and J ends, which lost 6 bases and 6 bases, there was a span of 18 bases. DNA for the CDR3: TGTGCCAGCAGATCCGGGGACCTATATTCCGAGCAGTACTTC. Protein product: CASRSGDLYSEQYF.

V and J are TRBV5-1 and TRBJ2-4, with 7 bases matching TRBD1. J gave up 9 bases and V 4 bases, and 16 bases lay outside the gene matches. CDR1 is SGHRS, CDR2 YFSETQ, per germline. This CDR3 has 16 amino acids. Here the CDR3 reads CASSPYSTGTSGIQYF. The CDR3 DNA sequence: TGCGCCAGCAGCCCATACTCGACAGGGACCTCGGGCATTCAGTACTTC.

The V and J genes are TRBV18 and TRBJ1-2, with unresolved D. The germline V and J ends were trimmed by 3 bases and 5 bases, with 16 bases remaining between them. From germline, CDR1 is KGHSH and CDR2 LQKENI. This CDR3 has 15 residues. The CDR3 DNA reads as TGTGCCAGCTCACCCCTGGAGGGCCCCTTATATGGCTACACCTTC. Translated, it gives CASSPLEGPLYGYTF.

The chain's CDR3 is CASSLDLGANTEAFF. The CDR3, as DNA: TGTGCCAGCAGCTTAGATCTGGGCGCGAACACTGAAGCTTTCTTT. The chain joins TRBV7-9 to TRBJ1-1; D gene ambiguous. The CDR3 sequence is 15 residues long. The V gene's germline CDR1 is SEHNR and CDR2 FQNEAQ (reference sequence). Trimming removed 1 base from V and 1 base from J, with 10 bases in between.

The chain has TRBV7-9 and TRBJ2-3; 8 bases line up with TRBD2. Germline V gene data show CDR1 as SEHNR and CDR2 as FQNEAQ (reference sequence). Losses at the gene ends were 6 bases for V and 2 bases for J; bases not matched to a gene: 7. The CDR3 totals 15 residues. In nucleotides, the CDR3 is TGTGCCAGCAGAGGGGGACTAGTTCCCACAGATACGCAGTATTTT. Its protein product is CASRGGLVPTDTQYF.

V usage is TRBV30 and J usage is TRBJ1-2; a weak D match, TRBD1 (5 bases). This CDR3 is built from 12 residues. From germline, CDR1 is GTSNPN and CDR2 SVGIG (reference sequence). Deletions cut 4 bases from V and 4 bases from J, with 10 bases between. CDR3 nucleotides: TGTGCCTGGACTAAGGGGTCCTATGGCTACACCTTC. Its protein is CAWTKGSYGYTF.

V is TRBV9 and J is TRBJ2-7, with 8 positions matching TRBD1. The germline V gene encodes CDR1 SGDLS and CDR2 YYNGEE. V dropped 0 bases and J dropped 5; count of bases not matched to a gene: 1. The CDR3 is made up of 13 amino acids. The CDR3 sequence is CASSVAGGDEQYF. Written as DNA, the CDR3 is TGTGCCAGCAGCGTAGCAGGGGGCGACGAGCAGTACTTC. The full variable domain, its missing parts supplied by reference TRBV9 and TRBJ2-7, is DSGVTQTPKHLITATGQRVTLRCSPRSGDLSVYWYQQSLDQGLQFLIQYYNGEERAKGNILERFSAQQFPDLHSELNLSSLELGDSALYFCASSVAGGDEQYFGPGTRLTVT.

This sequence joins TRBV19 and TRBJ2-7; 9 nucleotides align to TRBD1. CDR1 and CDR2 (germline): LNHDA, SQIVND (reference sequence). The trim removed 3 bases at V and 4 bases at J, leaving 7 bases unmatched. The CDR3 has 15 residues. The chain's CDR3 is CASSMLGQGRYEQYF. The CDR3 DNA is TGTGCCAGTAGTATGTTGGGACAGGGTCGGTACGAGCAGTACTTC.

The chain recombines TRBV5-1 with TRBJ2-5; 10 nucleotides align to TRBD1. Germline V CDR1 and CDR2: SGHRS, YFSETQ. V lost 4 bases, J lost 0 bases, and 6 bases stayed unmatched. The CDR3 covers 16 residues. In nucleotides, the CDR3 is TGCGCCAGCAGCCGACAGGGGGCGAGCTACCAAGAGACCCAGTACTTC. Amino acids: CASSRQGASYQETQYF.

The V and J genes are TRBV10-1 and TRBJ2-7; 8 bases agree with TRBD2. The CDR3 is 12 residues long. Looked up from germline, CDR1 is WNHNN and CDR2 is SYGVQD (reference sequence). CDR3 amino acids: CASGTGSYEQYF. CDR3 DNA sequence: TGCGCTAGCGGGACGGGCTCCTACGAGCAGTACTTC.

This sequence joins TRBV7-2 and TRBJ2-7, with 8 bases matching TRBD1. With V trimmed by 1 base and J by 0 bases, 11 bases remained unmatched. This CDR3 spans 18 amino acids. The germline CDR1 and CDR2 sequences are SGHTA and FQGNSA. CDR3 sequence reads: CASSLDRGSPISSYEQYF. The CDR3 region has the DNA TGTGCCAGCAGCTTAGACAGGGGGTCTCCGATAAGCTCCTACGAGCAGTACTTC.

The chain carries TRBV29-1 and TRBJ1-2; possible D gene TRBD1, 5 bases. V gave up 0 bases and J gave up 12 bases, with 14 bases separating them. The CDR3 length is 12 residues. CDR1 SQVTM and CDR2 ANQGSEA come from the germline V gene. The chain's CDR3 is CSVEDLRGSNTF. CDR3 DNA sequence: TGCAGCGTTGAAGATCTTAGGGGTAGTAACACCTTC.

CDR3 in amino acids: CASSAGTGRDSPLHF. The CDR3 nucleotides read TGTGCCAGCAGCGCGGGGACAGGGCGGGATTCACCCCTCCACTTT. The rearrangement joins TRBV9 to TRBJ1-6, with 9 bases matching TRBD1. The CDR3 covers 15 residues. J lost 8 bases, V lost 3 bases, and 6 bases had no gene match. Germline V CDR1 and CDR2: SGDLS, YYNGEE. The variable domain in full, with the rest retrieved from reference TRBV9 and TRBJ1-6, is DSGVTQTPKHLITATGQRVTLRCSPRSGDLSVYWYQQSLDQGLQFLIQYYNGEERAKGNILERFSAQQFPDLHSELNLSSLELGDSALYFCASSAGTGRDSPLHFGNGTRLTVT.

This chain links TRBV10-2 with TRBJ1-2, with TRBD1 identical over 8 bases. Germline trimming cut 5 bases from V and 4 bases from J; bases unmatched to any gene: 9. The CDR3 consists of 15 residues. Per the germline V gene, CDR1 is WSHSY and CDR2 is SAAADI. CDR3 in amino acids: CASSPSRGQSYGYTF. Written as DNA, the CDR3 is TGCGCCAGCAGTCCTTCCAGGGGGCAAAGCTATGGCTACACCTTC.

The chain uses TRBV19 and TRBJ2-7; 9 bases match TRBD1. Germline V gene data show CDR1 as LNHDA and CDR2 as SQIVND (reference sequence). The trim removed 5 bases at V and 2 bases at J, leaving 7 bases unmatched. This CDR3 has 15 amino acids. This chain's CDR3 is CASSRPGQGAYEQYF. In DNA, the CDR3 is TGTGCCAGTAGTCGACCGGGACAGGGCGCCTACGAGCAGTACTTC.

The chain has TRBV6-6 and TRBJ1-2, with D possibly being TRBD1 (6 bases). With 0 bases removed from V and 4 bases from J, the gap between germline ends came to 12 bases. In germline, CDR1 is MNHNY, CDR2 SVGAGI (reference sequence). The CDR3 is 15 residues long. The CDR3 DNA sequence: TGTGCCAGCAGTTACTCACCGGGACACCGCTATGGCTACACCTTC. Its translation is CASSYSPGHRYGYTF.

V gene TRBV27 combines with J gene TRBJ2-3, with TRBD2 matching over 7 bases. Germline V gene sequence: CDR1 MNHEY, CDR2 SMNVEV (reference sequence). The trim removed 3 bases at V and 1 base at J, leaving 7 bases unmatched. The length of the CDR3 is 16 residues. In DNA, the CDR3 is TGTGCCAGCAGTTTCCATGGCGGGAGCGGCACAGATACGCAGTATTTT. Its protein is CASSFHGGSGTDTQYF.

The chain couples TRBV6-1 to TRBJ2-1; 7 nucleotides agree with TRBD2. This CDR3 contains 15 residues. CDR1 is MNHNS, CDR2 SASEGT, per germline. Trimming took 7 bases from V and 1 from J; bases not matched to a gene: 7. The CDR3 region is CASINWGGSYNEQFF. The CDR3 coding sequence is TGTGCCAGCATTAATTGGGGGGGGTCCTACAATGAGCAGTTCTTC.

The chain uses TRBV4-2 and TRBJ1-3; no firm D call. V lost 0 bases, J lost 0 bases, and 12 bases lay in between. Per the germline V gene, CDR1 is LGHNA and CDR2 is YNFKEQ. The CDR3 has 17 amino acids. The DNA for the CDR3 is TGTGCCAGCAGCCAAGATTTGGGAGGAAGCTCTGGAAACACCATATATTTT. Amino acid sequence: CASSQDLGGSSGNTIYF.